Shown below are 29 T cell receptor beta chains from a single sample sequenced in a study of blood T cell repertoires in COVID-19. The repertoire was sequenced with immunoSEQ multiplex PCR; TCRdb's copy has only in-frame clones and lacks some. The table lists about 59,000 clones, around 90% of them singletons. Material: peripheral blood. Source of these receptors: an elderly man with acute or convalescent COVID-19.

The rearrangement joins TRBV18 to TRBJ2-1; D may be TRBD2 (6 bases). The CDR3 consists of 15 residues. V was clipped by 6 bases and J by 0 bases, with 12 bases between them. Germline loops: CDR1 KGHSH, CDR2 LQKENI. CDR3 amino acids: CASSPYGSSYNEQFF. Here the CDR3 DNA reads TGTGCCAGCTCCCCCTACGGGAGCTCCTACAATGAGCAGTTCTTC.

The gene calls are TRBV10-3 and TRBJ2-7, with TRBD1 matching 9 bases. Germline V CDR1 and CDR2: ENHRY, SYGVKD. The CDR3 has 15 amino acids. The trim removed 11 bases at V and 2 bases at J, leaving 13 bases unmatched. The CDR3 region is CASNKDRGETYEQYF. The DNA for the CDR3 is TGTGCCTCCAACAAGGACAGGGGCGAGACCTACGAGCAGTACTTC.

The chain has TRBV28 and TRBJ1-4, with D possibly being TRBD1 (6 bases). The V end lost 3 bases, the J end lost 6 bases, and 14 bases lay between the germline ends. CDR3 length equals 15 residues. Per germline, CDR1 MDHEN and CDR2 SYDVKM. The CDR3 loop reads CASSFDRPGDEKLFF. DNA for the CDR3: TGTGCCAGCAGTTTCGACAGGCCCGGGGATGAAAAACTGTTTTTT.

V is TRBV19 and J is TRBJ2-3, with D perhaps TRBD1 (6 bases). This CDR3 has 16 residues. The germline V gene encodes CDR1 LNHDA and CDR2 SQIVND (reference sequence). The V gene lost 4 bases and the J gene lost 1 base, with 15 bases spanning the gap. This CDR3 is CASSTQQGWGTDTQYF. The CDR3 region has the DNA TGTGCCAGTAGTACCCAACAGGGCTGGGGCACAGATACGCAGTATTTT. The whole variable domain, filled in from reference TRBV19 and TRBJ2-3, reads DGGITQSPKYLFRKEGQNVTLSCEQNLNHDAMYWYRQDPGQGLRLIYYSQIVNDFQKGDIAEGYSVSREKKESFPLTVTSAQKNPTAFYLCASSTQQGWGTDTQYFGPGTRLTVL.

V is TRBV6-1 and J is TRBJ1-5; possibly TRBD1 for D (5 bases). Germline V gene lookup returns CDR1 MNHNS and CDR2 SASEGT. Trimming stripped 0 bases from V and 2 bases from J, with 8 bases between. The CDR3 has 15 amino acids. The DNA of the CDR3 is TGTGCCAGCAGTGAAGCCGGGGGGGGCAATCAGCCCCAGCATTTT. It codes for CASSEAGGGNQPQHF.

Here the CDR3 reads CASSLRGGETQYF. CDR3 coding DNA: TGTGCCAGCAGCTTGAGGGGGGGAGAGACCCAGTACTTC. This chain joins TRBV11-3 and TRBJ2-5, with D perhaps matching TRBD2 (7 bases). V was shortened by 3 bases and J by 4 bases, with 9 bases between the two germline ends. The CDR3 covers 13 residues. Germline V gene sequence: CDR1 SGHNT, CDR2 YENEEA.

This clone has only one observation. Mismatch with germline at one junction end may stem from a read error. As DNA, the CDR3 is TGTGCCAGCCGCTCCCAGGCAGGGGAGCACTTC. It encodes CASRSQAGEHF. The chain combines TRBV6-5 with TRBJ2-7; TRBD1 is a possible D gene (6 bases). This CDR3 comprises 11 residues. Germline V gene data show CDR1 as MNHEY and CDR2 as SVGAGI.

The V call is TRBV27, the J call TRBJ1-2; 8 bases line up with TRBD1. The germline gives CDR1 MNHEY, CDR2 SMNVEV (reference sequence). CDR3 length: 17 residues. J was trimmed by 0 bases and V by 5 bases; bases with no gene match: 11. In DNA, the CDR3 is TGTGCCAGCAGTCTTCAGGGGGCGACGAACGCTAACTATGGCTACACCTTC. Its protein is CASSLQGATNANYGYTF.

V and J are TRBV6-5 and TRBJ2-7; TRBD1 might be the D (6 bases). The length of the CDR3 is 15 residues. The V end lost 2 bases, the J end lost 3 bases, and 14 bases lay between the germline ends. The germline V gene has CDR1 MNHEY and CDR2 SVGAGI. The CDR3 sequence: CASSYPQGDYYEQYF. The CDR3 region has the DNA TGTGCCAGCAGTTACCCACAGGGAGATTACTACGAGCAGTACTTC.

DNA of the CDR3: TGTGCCAGCATCCCGGGAGGCACTGGAAACACCATATATTTT. This sequence encodes CASIPGGTGNTIYF. This sequence joins TRBV6-5 and TRBJ1-3; no firm D call. Germline CDR1 reads MNHEY; CDR2 reads SVGAGI. The CDR3 is 14 amino acids. Trimming took 7 bases from V and 2 from J, leaving 12 bases between them.

The V and J genes are TRBV28 and TRBJ2-2; tentative D call: TRBD2 (5 bases). V was shortened by 2 bases and J by 16 bases, with 14 bases between the two germline ends. CDR3 length equals 12 residues. Germline V gene sequence: CDR1 MDHEN, CDR2 SYDVKM. This chain's CDR3 is CASSLGETAEFF. CDR3 in DNA: TGTGCCAGCAGTTTAGGGGAGACCGCTGAGTTTTTT.

The chain joins TRBV6-5 to TRBJ2-1, with 8 positions matching TRBD1. With V trimmed by 2 bases and J by 6 bases, 6 bases remained unmatched. CDR1 and CDR2 from the germline V gene are MNHEY and SVGAGI. The CDR3 is 15 residues long. The chain's CDR3 is CASSYATGAFNEQFF. The CDR3 coding sequence is TGTGCCAGCAGTTACGCGACAGGGGCCTTCAATGAGCAGTTCTTC.

V usage is TRBV27 and J usage is TRBJ1-2; maybe TRBD1 (5 bases). The germline gives CDR1 MNHEY, CDR2 SMNVEV (reference sequence). This CDR3 is 14 amino acids long. V lost 0 bases, J lost 4 bases, and 9 bases lay in between. The CDR3 region is CASSLSQGTYGYTF. CDR3 nucleotide sequence: TGTGCCAGCAGTTTATCGCAGGGAACCTATGGCTACACCTTC.

This chain uses TRBV12-3 or TRBV12-4 with TRBJ1-5; weak D call: TRBD1 (5 bases). There are 13 residues in the CDR3. Trimming removed 8 bases from V and 0 bases from J, with 8 bases in between. CDR3 bases: TGTGCCAGCGGGGCGGATAGCAATCAGCCCCAGCATTTT. It translates to CASGADSNQPQHF.

The sample holds one count of this clone. The J gene is TRBJ2-4, the V gene TRBV27; perhaps TRBD2 as D (7 bases). V was trimmed by 4 bases and J by 2 bases, leaving 12 bases between them. The V gene's germline CDR1 is MNHEY and CDR2 SMNVEV (reference sequence). The CDR3 runs 15 residues. The CDR3 sequence is CASSWGGASKNIQYF. The CDR3, as DNA: TGTGCCAGCAGTTGGGGGGGGGCTTCCAAAAACATTCAGTACTTC.

This chain connects TRBV7-9 to TRBJ2-2; 8 bases align to TRBD1. Germline V lookup: CDR1 SEHNR, CDR2 FQNEAQ (reference sequence). The CDR3 loop spans 17 amino acids. V trimming: 5 bases; J trimming: 3 bases; junction bases outside the gene matches: 11. The CDR3 DNA follows: TGTGCCAGCAGCCTCCCCAGGGCAGGGGGCTACACCGGGGAGCTGTTTTTT. Protein: CASSLPRAGGYTGELFF.

This clone was picked up a small number of times. The CDR3 coding sequence is TGTGCCAGCAGGGCTAGCGGGGCCGGGTACGAGCAGTACTTC. It translates to CASRASGAGYEQYF. V is TRBV11-2 and J is TRBJ2-7, with 9 bases identical to TRBD2. The trim removed 6 bases at V and 4 bases at J, leaving 7 bases unmatched. The CDR3 contains 14 residues. Germline V gene data show CDR1 as SGHAT and CDR2 as FQNNGV.

The rearrangement uses TRBV6-5 and TRBJ2-7; possible D gene TRBD1, 5 bases. V lost 5 bases and J 0 bases, leaving 8 bases between the germline ends. The V gene's germline CDR1 is MNHEY and CDR2 SVGAGI. CDR3 length: 13 residues. As DNA, the CDR3 is TGTGCCAGCAGTACAGGTCCCTCCTACGAGCAGTACTTC. Protein: CASSTGPSYEQYF.

CDR3 sequence: CAWSGEVAQYF. DNA of the CDR3: TGTGCCTGGAGTGGCGAGGTGGCCCAGTACTTC. This chain joins TRBV30 and TRBJ2-5; D uncertain. The CDR3 loop spans 11 amino acids. Trimming took 1 base from V and 9 from J, leaving 9 bases between them. CDR1 is GTSNPN and CDR2 is SVGIG in the germline V gene (reference sequence).

The chain uses TRBV24-1 and TRBJ1-5, with TRBD1 matching over 7 bases. Germline CDR1 KGHDR, CDR2 SFDVKD. J lost 8 bases, V lost 6 bases, and 9 bases had no gene match. The length of the CDR3 is 14 residues. This chain's CDR3 is CATSLGQPGEPQHF. The CDR3 nucleotides are TGTGCCACCAGTTTGGGACAGCCTGGGGAGCCCCAGCATTTT.

The chain recombines TRBV5-4 with TRBJ1-3; the D gene is possibly TRBD1 (6 bases). Trimming shortened V by 4 bases and J by 4 bases, and 24 bases separated the two germline ends. Germline V CDR1 and CDR2: SGHNT, YYREEE (reference sequence). The CDR3 is 18 amino acids. CDR3 sequence (DNA): TGTGCCAGCAGCCTGGGAGGGGGTAATTTAGTTTCCGGAAACACCATATATTTT. Its protein is CASSLGGGNLVSGNTIYF.

The chain carries TRBV15 and TRBJ1-6, with D unresolved. The CDR3 contains 13 residues. CDR1 and CDR2 (germline): LNHNV, YYDKDF (reference sequence). V lost 0 bases to trimming and J lost 9 bases, with 6 bases between them. The CDR3 DNA reads TGTGCCACCAGCAGAGATCGGGGTTCACCCCTCCACTTT. Residues: CATSRDRGSPLHF.

The chain combines TRBV12-3 or TRBV12-4 with TRBJ1-2, with D perhaps TRBD1 (5 bases). The V gene lost 3 bases and the J gene lost 2 bases, with 7 bases spanning the gap. This CDR3 comprises 13 residues. CDR3 sequence reads: CASSLGLNYGYTF. The CDR3 DNA reads as TGTGCCAGCAGTTTGGGACTCAACTATGGCTACACCTTC.

The genes are TRBV11-2 and TRBJ2-1; TRBD1 agrees at 7 bases. Germline values: CDR1 SGHAT, CDR2 FQNNGV. CDR3 length equals 15 residues. V was pared by 5 bases and J by 0 bases, with 4 bases of the junction left unmatched. CDR3 amino acids: CASSTAGGSYNEQFF. The DNA for the CDR3 is TGTGCCAGCAGCACCGCAGGGGGCTCCTACAATGAGCAGTTCTTC.

The gene calls are TRBV2 and TRBJ1-1; D not resolved. Trimming removed 3 bases from V and 0 bases from J, with 8 bases in between. The CDR3 sequence is 14 residues long. Per germline, CDR1 SNHLY and CDR2 FYNNEI. The CDR3 sequence: CASSELQLNTEAFF. In DNA form, the CDR3 reads TGTGCCAGCAGTGAGTTGCAGTTGAACACTGAAGCTTTCTTT.

The chain links TRBV3-1 (or the pseudogene TRBV3-2) to TRBJ2-5; weak D call: TRBD2 (7 bases). The germline V and J ends were trimmed by 3 bases and 4 bases, with 15 bases remaining between them. The germline V gene encodes CDR1 LGHDT and CDR2 YNNKEL (reference sequence). The CDR3 has 15 amino acids. The CDR3 reads CASSHHREGGETQYF. The CDR3, as DNA: TGTGCCAGCAGCCATCACAGGGAGGGCGGAGAGACCCAGTACTTC.

The chain joins TRBV14 to TRBJ2-1, with 8 positions matching TRBD2. This CDR3 spans 15 amino acids. Germline V gives CDR1 SGHDN, CDR2 FVKESK. With 4 bases clipped from V and 8 bases from J, the junction kept 10 bases outside the gene matches. The CDR3 spells CASSPQSGLAYEQFF. The CDR3 DNA sequence: TGTGCCAGCAGCCCGCAATCCGGACTAGCCTATGAGCAGTTCTTC.

The chain joins TRBV24-1 to TRBJ1-5; the match to TRBD1 covers 9 bases. From germline, CDR1 is KGHDR and CDR2 SFDVKD. The V and J ends lost 5 bases and 3 bases, in that order; junction bases with no gene match: 7. The CDR3 is 16 amino acids. CDR3 nucleotide sequence: TGTGCCACCAGTGGTGCCGGGACAGGGCTCAATCAGCCCCAGCATTTT. It is translated as CATSGAGTGLNQPQHF.

The V call is TRBV6-5, the J call TRBJ2-7, with D maybe TRBD2 (6 bases). The CDR3 contains 15 residues. CDR1 is MNHEY, CDR2 SVGAGI, per germline. V was pared by 6 bases and J by 2 bases, with 17 bases between. The CDR3 sequence is CASSPGVGRTYEQYF. The DNA of the CDR3 is TGTGCCAGCAGCCCGGGAGTAGGCAGAACCTACGAGCAGTACTTC.